The 20 T cell receptor beta chains presented below share a single source sample, sequenced in a study of molecular identifiers for immune sequencing clone quantification. TCRdb re-called the PCR reads through MiXCR, storing one row per CDR3 protein. The table records roughly 320,000 distinct CDR3 sequences, over 20% of them present only once. Input material: naive CD8+ T cells from blood, with Jurkat cell RNA spiked in. Regarding subset: FACS-sorted CD8+CD4-CCR7+CD45RA+ naive T cells. The receptors originated from a human donor in good health. Some libraries in this study had Jurkat cell RNA spiked in.

To note about this clonotype: Compared with germline, one end of the junction differs, possibly owing to a read error. This rearrangement joins TRBV5-6 to TRBJ1-5; D remains unclear. Germline values: CDR1 SGHDT, CDR2 YYEEEE. There are 16 residues in the CDR3. The CDR3 loop reads CAGSLGSGYSNQPQHF. The CDR3 DNA sequence: TGTGCCGGCAGCTTGGGGTCGGGTTATAGCAATCAGCCCCAGCATTTT.

On this clonotype: A much larger clone differs from this one at a single base, so this may be a read error. The genes are TRBV20-1 and TRBJ2-7; tentatively, D is TRBD2 (5 bases). CDR1 DFQATT and CDR2 SNEGSKA come from the germline V gene (reference sequence). The CDR3 runs 13 residues. V lost 3 bases to trimming and J lost 6 bases, with 15 bases between them. CDR3 sequence reads: CSARKKTTCEQYF. CDR3 nucleotides: TGCAGTGCTAGGAAAAAGACTACTTGCGAGCAGTACTTC.

This clonotype has at least ten counts. The V and J genes are TRBV5-1 and TRBJ1-1; 10 bases are a match to TRBD1. Germline CDR1 SGHRS, CDR2 YFSETQ. The trim removed 1 base at V and 6 bases at J, leaving 3 bases unmatched. The CDR3 runs to 14 residues. The CDR3 DNA is TGCGCCAGCAGCTTGCCCGGGACAGGGGCTGAAGCTTTCTTT. It translates to CASSLPGTGAEAFF.

In regard to this clonotype: A much larger clone lies one base from this, so it may be a read error. CDR3 nucleotides: TGTGCCAGCAGCGTCAACTCTGGAAACACCTTATATTTT. This sequence encodes CASSVNSGNTLYF. The rearrangement links TRBV9 to TRBJ1-3; no definite D call. The CDR3 totals 13 residues. CDR1 is SGDLS, CDR2 YYNGEE, per germline.

On this clonotype itself: This may stem from a read error, because a much larger clone lies one nucleotide away. The V call is TRBV7-3, the J call TRBJ1-1; 11 positions match TRBD1. With 5 bases clipped from V and 6 bases from J, the junction kept 14 bases outside the gene matches. The V gene's germline CDR1 is SGHTA and CDR2 FQGTGA. The CDR3 is 17 amino acids. The DNA of the CDR3 is TGTGCCAGCAGCCCCAAGGACAGGGGGCCGTTTTCGCCTGAAGCTTTCTTT. Translated, it gives CASSPKDRGPFSPEAFF.

The rearrangement uses TRBV9 and TRBJ2-3; D is undetermined. CDR3 length: 17 residues. CDR1 and CDR2 (germline): SGDLS, YYNGEE. With 4 bases removed from V and 4 bases from J, the gap between germline ends came to 22 bases. DNA of the CDR3: TGTGCCAGCAGCACCCCCCGGGTAGTGAGAGCTTCAGATACGCAGTATTTT. The encoded protein is CASSTPRVVRASDTQYF.

Worth noting for this clonotype: This sequence may be a read error, since a much larger clone differs from it by one base. The chain carries TRBV12-3 or TRBV12-4 and TRBJ1-1; maybe TRBD1 (5 bases). V dropped 5 bases and J dropped 1 base, with 14 bases sitting between them. The CDR3 has 15 residues. The CDR3 nucleotides read TGTGCCAGCAGTAGCGGGGCAGAAAAGAACACTGAAGCTTTCTTT. Encoded protein: CASSSGAEKNTEAFF.

This clonotype was counted many times. This chain joins TRBV5-6 and TRBJ1-1, with D possibly being TRBD1 (5 bases). Trimming cost V 2 bases and J 5 bases, with 19 bases left between them. Germline CDR1 SGHDT, CDR2 YYEEEE. The CDR3 consists of 16 residues. As DNA, the CDR3 is TGTGCCAGCAGCTTAGGCCGTAGAGGGGTGATTACTGAAGCTTTCTTT. Residues: CASSLGRRGVITEAFF.

This clonotype was seen a single time. This sequence may be a read error, since a much larger clone differs from it by one base. The chain couples TRBV6-6 to TRBJ1-1; possible D gene TRBD1, 6 bases. From germline, CDR1 is MNHNY and CDR2 SVGAGI (reference sequence). The CDR3 contains 15 residues. For the CDR3, the DNA is TGTGCCAGCCCAATCGTTCCCGGACAGAACACTGAAGCTCTCTTT. As protein: CASPIVPGQNTEALF.

Many counts were recorded for this clonotype. The chain is built from TRBV12-3 or TRBV12-4 and TRBJ1-4; D not certain. The CDR3 runs 13 residues. Trimming took 3 bases from V and 4 from J, leaving 6 bases between them. CDR3 region: CASSFGHNEKLFF. CDR3 nucleotides: TGTGCCAGCAGTTTCGGCCATAATGAAAAACTGTTTTTT.

Regarding this clonotype: Possible read error: a much larger clone is one base away. The rearrangement joins TRBV20-1 to TRBJ2-5; D unclear. Germline CDR1 DFQATT, CDR2 SNEGSKA (reference sequence). The CDR3 covers 15 residues. The CDR3 DNA follows: TGCAGTGCTAGGGGCCTAGTGGATGGGTACGAGACCCAGTGCTTC. It codes for CSARGLVDGYETQCF.

The sample holds a few counts of this clonotype. The chain has TRBV29-1 and TRBJ2-7; 7 bases agree with TRBD2. CDR3 length: 15 residues. V lost 6 bases, J lost 0 bases, and 11 bases stayed unmatched. In germline, CDR1 is SQVTM, CDR2 ANQGSEA. The CDR3 reads CSVSYGGLNSYEQYF. DNA of the CDR3: TGCAGCGTAAGTTACGGGGGACTAAACTCCTACGAGCAGTACTTC.

Details on this clonotype: A much more abundant neighbour one base away suggests this may be a read error. The final CDR3 position lacks the conserved phenylalanine or tryptophan, pointing to a likely read error. The J gene is TRBJ2-5, the V gene TRBV12-3 or TRBV12-4, with 9 bases matching TRBD1. This CDR3 comprises 14 residues. Germline trimming cut 5 bases from V and 5 bases from J; bases unmatched to any gene: 6. CDR3 region: CASSMDRGTETQYL. Written as DNA, the CDR3 is TGTGCCAGCAGTATGGACAGGGGAACGGAGACCCAGTACCTC.

In regard to this clonotype: This may arise from a read error, as a much more abundant clone is one base away. Because it lacks the conserved phenylalanine or tryptophan at the end, this CDR3 is likely a read error. The chain carries TRBV5-1 and TRBJ2-7; 12 positions agree with TRBD2. Germline V gives CDR1 SGHRS, CDR2 YFSETQ. CDR3 length: 16 residues. V shed 5 bases and J 2 bases; nucleotides not matched to a gene: 8. CDR3 DNA sequence: TGCGCCAGCAGTCCGCGCGGACTAGCGGGAACCTACGAGCAGTACCTC. Its protein is CASSPRGLAGTYEQYL.

A word on this clonotype: Just one base apart from a much larger clone, this may be a read error. The chain recombines TRBV7-6 with TRBJ1-1; 7 positions agree with TRBD1. CDR3 size: 17 residues. V lost 4 bases and J lost 3; bases outside the gene matches: 14. CDR1 is SGHVS, CDR2 FNYEAQ, per germline. CDR3 region: CASSSERGQYLDTEAFF. In nucleotides, the CDR3 is TGTGCCAGCAGCTCGGAGCGGGGACAGTACCTCGACACTGAAGCTTTCTTT.

The J gene is TRBJ1-5, the V gene TRBV24-1, with TRBD1 matching 7 bases. J lost 0 bases, V lost 3 bases, and 4 bases had no gene match. CDR1 is KGHDR and CDR2 is SFDVKD in the germline V gene. The CDR3 consists of 16 residues. CDR3 bases: TGTGCCACCAGTGATGGGACAGCCGATAGCAATCAGCCCCAGCATTTT. Residues: CATSDGTADSNQPQHF.

This clonotype has ten or more counts. The V call is TRBV9, the J call TRBJ1-3; TRBD1 agrees at 8 bases. V lost 3 bases and J lost 0; bases outside the gene matches: 5. The CDR3 loop spans 16 amino acids. Germline-derived CDR1 and CDR2 are SGDLS and YYNGEE. CDR3 nucleotide sequence: TGTGCCAGCAGCGCGACAGGGGCCGGCTCTGGAAACACCATATATTTT. This gives the protein CASSATGAGSGNTIYF.

This clonotype was seen many times. CDR3 residues: CSASAANYEQYF. The CDR3 DNA is TGCAGTGCTAGTGCGGCCAATTACGAGCAGTACTTC. The rearrangement uses TRBV20-1 and TRBJ2-7; the D is unclear. Looked up from germline, CDR1 is DFQATT and CDR2 is SNEGSKA (reference sequence). Trimming pared 3 bases from V and 4 bases from J, leaving 10 bases between. The CDR3 runs 12 residues.

This clonotype was detected many times. The V call is TRBV12-3 or TRBV12-4, the J call TRBJ1-1, with D tentatively TRBD1 (5 bases). The CDR3 totals 14 residues. V was cut by 5 bases and J by 4 bases, with 14 bases left in between. In DNA form, the CDR3 reads TGTGCCAGCAGTCCAGGCCCTGGGGGCACTGAAGCTTTCTTT. Residues: CASSPGPGGTEAFF.

This clonotype has more than one count but fewer than ten. The V call is TRBV27, the J call TRBJ2-1; 7 nucleotides line up with TRBD2. The germline V gene has CDR1 MNHEY and CDR2 SMNVEV (reference sequence). The ends lost 6 bases at V and 2 bases at J; junction bases unmatched: 4. This CDR3 region has 14 residues. The CDR3 loop reads CASREAGTYNEQFF. The CDR3, as DNA: TGTGCCAGCAGGGAAGCGGGGACCTACAATGAGCAGTTCTTC.